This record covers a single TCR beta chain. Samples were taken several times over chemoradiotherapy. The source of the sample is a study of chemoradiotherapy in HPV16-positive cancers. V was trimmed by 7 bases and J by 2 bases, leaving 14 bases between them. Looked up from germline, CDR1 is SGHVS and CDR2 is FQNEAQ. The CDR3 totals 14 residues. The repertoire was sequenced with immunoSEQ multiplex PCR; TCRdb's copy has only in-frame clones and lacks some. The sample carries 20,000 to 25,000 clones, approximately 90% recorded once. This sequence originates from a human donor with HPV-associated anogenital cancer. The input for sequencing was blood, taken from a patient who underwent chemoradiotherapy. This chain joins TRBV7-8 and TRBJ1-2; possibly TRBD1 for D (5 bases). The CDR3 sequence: CASNPGQGNYGYTF. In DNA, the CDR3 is TGTGCCAGCAATCCAGGTCAGGGCAACTATGGCTACACCTTC.